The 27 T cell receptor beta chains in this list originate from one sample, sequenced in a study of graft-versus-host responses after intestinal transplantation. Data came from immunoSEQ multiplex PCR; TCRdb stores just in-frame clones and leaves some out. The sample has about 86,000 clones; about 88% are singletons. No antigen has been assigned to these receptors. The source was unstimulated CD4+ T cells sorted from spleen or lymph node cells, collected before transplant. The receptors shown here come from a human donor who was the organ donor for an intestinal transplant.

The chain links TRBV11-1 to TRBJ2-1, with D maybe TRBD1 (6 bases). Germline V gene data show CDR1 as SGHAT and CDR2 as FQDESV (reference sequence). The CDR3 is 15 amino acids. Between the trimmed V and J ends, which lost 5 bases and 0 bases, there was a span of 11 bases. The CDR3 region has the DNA TGTGCCAGCAGCCCCCAGGGGTTCTCCTACAATGAGCAGTTCTTC. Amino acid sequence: CASSPQGFSYNEQFF.

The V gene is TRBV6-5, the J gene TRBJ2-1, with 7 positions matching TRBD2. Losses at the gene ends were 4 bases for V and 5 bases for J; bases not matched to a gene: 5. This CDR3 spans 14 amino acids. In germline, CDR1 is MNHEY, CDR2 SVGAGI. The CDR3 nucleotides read TGTGCCAGCAGTTCGGGACTAACCCACAATGAGCAGTTCTTC. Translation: CASSSGLTHNEQFF.

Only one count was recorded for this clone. The CDR3, as DNA: TGTGCCAGCAGCACCCCCGGGACAGGGGGTGGCTATGGCTACACCTTC. The encoded protein is CASSTPGTGGGYGYTF. The rearrangement joins TRBV5-8 to TRBJ1-2; 11 nucleotides match TRBD1. The germline V gene encodes CDR1 SGHTS and CDR2 YDEGEE. Trimming cost V 4 bases and J 4 bases; bases outside gene matches: 9. The CDR3 spans 16 residues.

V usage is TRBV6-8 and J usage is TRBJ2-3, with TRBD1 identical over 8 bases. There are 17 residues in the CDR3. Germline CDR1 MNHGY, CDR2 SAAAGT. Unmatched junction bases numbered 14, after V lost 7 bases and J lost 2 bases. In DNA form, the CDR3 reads TGTGCCAGCACCCCAGGGGGCTTAGCGGCCCACACAGATACGCAGTATTTT. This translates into CASTPGGLAAHTDTQYF.

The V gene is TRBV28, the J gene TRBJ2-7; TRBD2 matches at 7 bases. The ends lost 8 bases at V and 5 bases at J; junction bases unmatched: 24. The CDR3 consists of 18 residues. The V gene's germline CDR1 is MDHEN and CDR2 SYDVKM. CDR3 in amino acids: CASRRTRAGGYRINEQYF. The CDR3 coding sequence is TGTGCCAGCCGACGGACTAGGGCGGGTGGCTATCGGATCAACGAGCAGTACTTC.

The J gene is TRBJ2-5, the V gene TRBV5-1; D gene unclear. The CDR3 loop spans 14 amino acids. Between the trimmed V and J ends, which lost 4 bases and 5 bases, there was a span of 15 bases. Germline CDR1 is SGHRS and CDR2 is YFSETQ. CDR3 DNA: TGCGCCAGCAGCCCGCTGCGGCCACCTGAGACCCAGTACTTC. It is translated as CASSPLRPPETQYF.

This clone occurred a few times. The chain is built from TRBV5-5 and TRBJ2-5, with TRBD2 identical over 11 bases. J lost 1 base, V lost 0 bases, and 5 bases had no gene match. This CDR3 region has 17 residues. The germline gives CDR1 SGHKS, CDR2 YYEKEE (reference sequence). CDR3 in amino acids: CASSLGPSGRFQETQYF. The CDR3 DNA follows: TGTGCCAGCAGCTTGGGGCCTAGCGGGAGGTTCCAAGAGACCCAGTACTTC.

This CDR3 reads CASTRGGARGYTF. The CDR3 nucleotides read TGTGCCAGCACCCGAGGGGGGGCGCGGGGCTACACCTTC. This chain connects TRBV9 to TRBJ1-2; D possibly corresponds to TRBD1 (6 bases). Germline V CDR1 and CDR2: SGDLS, YYNGEE. CDR3 length equals 13 residues. Trimming took off 6 bases at V and 8 bases at J, with 17 bases between the two ends. The whole variable domain, filled in from reference TRBV9 and TRBJ1-2, reads DSGVTQTPKHLITATGQRVTLRCSPRSGDLSVYWYQQSLDQGLQFLIQYYNGEERAKGNILERFSAQQFPDLHSELNLSSLELGDSALYFCASTRGGARGYTFGSGTRLTVV.

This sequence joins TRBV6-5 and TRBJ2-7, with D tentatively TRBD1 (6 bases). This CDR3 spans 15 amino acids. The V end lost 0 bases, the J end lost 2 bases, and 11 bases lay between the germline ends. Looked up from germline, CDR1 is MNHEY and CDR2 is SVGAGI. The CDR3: CASSYSAGVAYEQYF. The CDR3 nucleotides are TGTGCCAGCAGTTACTCGGCAGGGGTGGCCTACGAGCAGTACTTC.

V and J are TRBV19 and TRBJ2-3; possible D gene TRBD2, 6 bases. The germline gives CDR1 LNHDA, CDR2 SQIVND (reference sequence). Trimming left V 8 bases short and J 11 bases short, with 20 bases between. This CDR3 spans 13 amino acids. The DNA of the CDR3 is TGTGCCAGTCATAACCCGGGACTCTCGGTGCAGTATTTT. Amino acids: CASHNPGLSVQYF.

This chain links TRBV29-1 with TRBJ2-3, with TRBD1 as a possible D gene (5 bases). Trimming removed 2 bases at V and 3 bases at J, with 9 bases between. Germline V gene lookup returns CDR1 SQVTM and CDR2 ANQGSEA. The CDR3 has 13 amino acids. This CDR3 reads CSVEFRGTDTQYF. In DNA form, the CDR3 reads TGCAGCGTTGAATTTAGGGGTACAGATACGCAGTATTTT.

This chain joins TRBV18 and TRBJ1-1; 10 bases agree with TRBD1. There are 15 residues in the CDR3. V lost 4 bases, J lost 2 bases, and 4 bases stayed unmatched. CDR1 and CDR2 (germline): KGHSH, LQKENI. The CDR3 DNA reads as TGTGCCAGCTCACGGGGGACAGGGGCTAACACTGAAGCTTTCTTT. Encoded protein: CASSRGTGANTEAFF.

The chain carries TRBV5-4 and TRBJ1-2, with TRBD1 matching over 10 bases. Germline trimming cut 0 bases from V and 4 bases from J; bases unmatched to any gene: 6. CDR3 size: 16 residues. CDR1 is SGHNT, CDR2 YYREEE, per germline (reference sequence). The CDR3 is CASSLVGTGESYGYTF. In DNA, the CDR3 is TGTGCCAGCAGCTTGGTAGGGACAGGGGAGAGCTATGGCTACACCTTC.

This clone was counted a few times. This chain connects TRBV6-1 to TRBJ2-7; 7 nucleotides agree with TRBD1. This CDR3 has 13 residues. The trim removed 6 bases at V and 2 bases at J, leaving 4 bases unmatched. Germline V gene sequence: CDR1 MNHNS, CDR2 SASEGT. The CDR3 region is CASSRQGPYEQYF. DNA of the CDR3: TGTGCCAGCAGCCGACAGGGCCCCTACGAGCAGTACTTC.

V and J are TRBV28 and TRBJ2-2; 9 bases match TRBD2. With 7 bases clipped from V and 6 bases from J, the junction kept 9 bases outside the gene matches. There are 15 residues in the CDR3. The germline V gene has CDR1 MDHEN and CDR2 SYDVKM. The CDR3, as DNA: TGTGCCAGCACCCGGCGGGGGGGGGTTTCCGGGGAGCTGTTTTTT. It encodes CASTRRGGVSGELFF.

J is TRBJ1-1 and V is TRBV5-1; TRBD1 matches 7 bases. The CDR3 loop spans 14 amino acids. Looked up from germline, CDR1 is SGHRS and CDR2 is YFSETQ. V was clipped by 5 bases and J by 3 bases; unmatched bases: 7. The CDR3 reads CASRAGQGDTEAFF. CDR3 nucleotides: TGCGCCAGCAGGGCGGGGCAGGGGGACACTGAAGCTTTCTTT.

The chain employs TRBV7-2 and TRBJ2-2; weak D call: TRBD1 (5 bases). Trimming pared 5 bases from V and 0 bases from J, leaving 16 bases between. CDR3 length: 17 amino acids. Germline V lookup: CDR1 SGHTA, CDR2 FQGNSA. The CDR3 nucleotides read TGTGCCAGCAGCCTGCTTTGGGGCCCCGCGAACACCGGGGAGCTGTTTTTT. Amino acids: CASSLLWGPANTGELFF.

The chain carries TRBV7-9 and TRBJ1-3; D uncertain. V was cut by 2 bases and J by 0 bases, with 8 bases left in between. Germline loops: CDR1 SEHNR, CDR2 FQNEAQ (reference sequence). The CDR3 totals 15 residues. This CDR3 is CASSLRRFSGNTIYF. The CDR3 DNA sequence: TGTGCCAGCAGCTTACGCAGATTCTCTGGAAACACCATATATTTT.

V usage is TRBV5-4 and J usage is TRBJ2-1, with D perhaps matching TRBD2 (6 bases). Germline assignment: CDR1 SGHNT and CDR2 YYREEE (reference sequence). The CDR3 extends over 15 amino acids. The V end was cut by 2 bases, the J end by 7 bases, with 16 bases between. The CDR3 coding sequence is TGTGCCAGCAGCTTCGCCCAGCCGGGAGAAAATGAGCAGTTCTTC. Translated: CASSFAQPGENEQFF.

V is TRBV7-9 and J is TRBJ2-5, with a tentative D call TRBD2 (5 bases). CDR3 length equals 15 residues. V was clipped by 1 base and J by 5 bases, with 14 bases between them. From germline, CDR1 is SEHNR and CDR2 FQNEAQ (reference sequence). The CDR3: CASSLGARGRETQYF. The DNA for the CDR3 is TGTGCCAGCAGCTTAGGGGCTAGAGGGCGCGAGACCCAGTACTTC.

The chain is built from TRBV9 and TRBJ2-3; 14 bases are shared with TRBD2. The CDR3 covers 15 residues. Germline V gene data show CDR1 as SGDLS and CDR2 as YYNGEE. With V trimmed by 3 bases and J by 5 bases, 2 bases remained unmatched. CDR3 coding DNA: TGTGCCAGCAGCGCGGGACTAGCGGGGGAAGATACGCAGTATTTT. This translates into CASSAGLAGEDTQYF.

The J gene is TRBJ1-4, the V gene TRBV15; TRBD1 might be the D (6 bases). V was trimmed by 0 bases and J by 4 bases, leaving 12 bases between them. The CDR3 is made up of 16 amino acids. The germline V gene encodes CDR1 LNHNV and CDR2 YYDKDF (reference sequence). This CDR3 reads CATSRDPDRYNEKLFF. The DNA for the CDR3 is TGTGCCACCAGCAGAGATCCGGACAGATATAATGAAAAACTGTTTTTT.

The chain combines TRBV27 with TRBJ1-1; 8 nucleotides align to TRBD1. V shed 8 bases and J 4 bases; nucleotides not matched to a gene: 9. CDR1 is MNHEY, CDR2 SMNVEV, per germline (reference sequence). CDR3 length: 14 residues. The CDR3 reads CASSNHRGSTEAFF. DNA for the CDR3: TGTGCCAGCTCGAATCACAGGGGGTCCACTGAAGCTTTCTTT.

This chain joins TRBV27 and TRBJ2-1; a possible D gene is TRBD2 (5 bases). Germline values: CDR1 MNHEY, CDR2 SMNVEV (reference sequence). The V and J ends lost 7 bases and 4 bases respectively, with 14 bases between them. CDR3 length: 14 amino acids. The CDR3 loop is CASKSGRGYNEQFF. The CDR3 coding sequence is TGTGCCAGCAAATCGGGCCGAGGGTACAATGAGCAGTTCTTC.

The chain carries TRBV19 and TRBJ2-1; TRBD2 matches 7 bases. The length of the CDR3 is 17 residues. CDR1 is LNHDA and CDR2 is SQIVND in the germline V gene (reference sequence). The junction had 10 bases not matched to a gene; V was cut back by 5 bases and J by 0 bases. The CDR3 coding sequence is TGTGCCAGTAGTCCCCAACCTAGCGGTCGCTCCTACAATGAGCAGTTCTTC. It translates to CASSPQPSGRSYNEQFF.

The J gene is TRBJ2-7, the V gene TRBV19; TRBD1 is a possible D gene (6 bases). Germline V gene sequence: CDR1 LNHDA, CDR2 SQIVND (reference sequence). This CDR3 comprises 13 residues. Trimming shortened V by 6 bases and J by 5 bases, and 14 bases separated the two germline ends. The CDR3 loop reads CASSPDSGHEQYF. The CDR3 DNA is TGTGCCAGTAGCCCGGACAGCGGACACGAGCAGTACTTC.

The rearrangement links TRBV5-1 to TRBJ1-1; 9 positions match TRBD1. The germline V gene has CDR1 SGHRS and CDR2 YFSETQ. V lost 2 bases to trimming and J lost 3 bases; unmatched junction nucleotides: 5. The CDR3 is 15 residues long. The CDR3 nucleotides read TGCGCCAGCAGCTTAGGGACAGGGCGGGACACTGAAGCTTTCTTT. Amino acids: CASSLGTGRDTEAFF.